This TCR beta chain was sequenced during a study of human T cells and chemical hapten exposure. Study summary: Upper-back patch tests with 0.01% DPC were read at 6 days. Patients, predominantly female, presented with alopecia areata, totalis or universalis. Variation in per-sample TCR yields came mainly from small pooled library volume differences.

The CDR3 loop spans 18 amino acids. Trimming took off 0 bases at V and 0 bases at J, with 15 bases between the two ends. In germline, CDR1 is LGHNA, CDR2 YSLEER. Via MiXCR, TCRdb re-called the RACE reads, giving one row per CDR3 protein. The sample comprises fewer than 350,000 distinct CDR3 sequences, roughly 8% of which are singletons, and approximately 1.2% rests with the top ten. Time point in this sample: pre-sensitization, week 0. Treatment here: therapeutic diphenylcyclopropenone sensitization with weekly scalp DPC. The chain has TRBV4-3 and TRBJ1-3, with no clear D. This material consisted of whole blood, taken in connection with sensitization to the hapten diphenylcyclopropenone (DPC). This TCR was sampled from a man aged 18 to 35 with alopecia areata. Some clones in this sample may be carry-over from other donors' samples. The CDR3: CASSQESLAGSSGNTIYF. Here the CDR3 DNA reads TGCGCCAGCAGCCAAGAGTCTTTAGCGGGCAGCTCTGGAAACACCATATATTTT.